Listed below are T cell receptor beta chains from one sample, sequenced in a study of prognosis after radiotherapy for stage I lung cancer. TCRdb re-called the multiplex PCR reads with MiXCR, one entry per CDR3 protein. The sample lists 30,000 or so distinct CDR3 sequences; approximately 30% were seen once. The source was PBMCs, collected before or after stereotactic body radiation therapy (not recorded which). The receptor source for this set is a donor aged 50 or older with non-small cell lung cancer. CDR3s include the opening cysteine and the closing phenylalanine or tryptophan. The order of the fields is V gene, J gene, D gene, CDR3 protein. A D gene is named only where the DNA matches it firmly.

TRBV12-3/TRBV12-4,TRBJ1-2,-,CASIRTEGYTF
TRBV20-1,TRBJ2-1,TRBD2,CSAVPGLAYNEQFF
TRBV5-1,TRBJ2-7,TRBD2,CASSPLVAGGSYEQYF
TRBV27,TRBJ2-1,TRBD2,CASSSPGLAGVPVYNEQFF
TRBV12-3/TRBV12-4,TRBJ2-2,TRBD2,CASSFGLAGGMNTGELFF
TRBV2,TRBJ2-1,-,CASRTLVDEQFF
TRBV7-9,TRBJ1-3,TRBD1,CASSSDRDGNTIYF
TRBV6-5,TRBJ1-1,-,CASSYNPHDTEAFF
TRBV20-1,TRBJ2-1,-,CSARGNPRSSYNEQFF
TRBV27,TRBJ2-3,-,CASRTDDPALENTQYF